Below, one TCR beta chain is given with its context. The V end lost 0 bases, the J end lost 3 bases, and 14 bases lay between the germline ends. There are 16 residues in the CDR3. Looked up from germline, CDR1 is SGHVS and CDR2 is FNYEAQ. Sequenced by immunoSEQ multiplex PCR; TCRdb stores in-frame clones only, minus some. There are some 30,000 clones in the sample; less than 85% occur only once, and around 1.3% lies in the top ten. The data were obtained in a study of T cells in narcolepsy. The receptor's source is a human donor with narcolepsy. Sequenced input: CD45RA- memory CD4+ T cells from PBMCs. This sequence joins TRBV7-6 and TRBJ1-2, with a tentative D call TRBD1 (5 bases). The DNA for the CDR3 is TGTGCCAGCAGCTTAGCGGTCGGGCCGGGGGACTATGGCTACACCTTC. Protein: CASSLAVGPGDYGYTF. The full variable domain, rest sourced from reference TRBV7-6 and TRBJ1-2, is GAGVSQSPRYKVTKRGQDVALRCDPISGHVSLYWYRQALGQGPEFLTYFNYEAQQDKSGLPNDRFSAERPEGSISTLTIQRTEQRDSAMYRCASSLAVGPGDYGYTFGSGTRLTVV.